The rows below give T cell receptor beta chains drawn from one sample of a study of post-analysis software for immune sequencing data. TCRdb fed the PCR reads into MiXCR, producing one record per CDR3 protein. The data hold approximately 440,000 distinct CDR3 sequences, with approximately 45% observed a single time. Sequencing used blood. The receptors derive from a girl aged 5 to 17 with multiple sclerosis. Each CDR3 is given with its conserved first and last residue. The D gene is left open where the match is weak. A clone size is listed for some rows: how often the clone was seen (once, few, many), or a class if it is expanded.

j_call: TRBJ2-5
v_call: TRBV7-2
d_call: -
clone_size: -
cdr3_aa: CASSPAGVQEQYF
cdr3_nt: TGTGCCAGCAGCCCAGCCGGAGTTCAGGAGCAGTACTTC

j_call: TRBJ2-2
v_call: TRBV2
d_call: TRBD2
clone_size: -
cdr3_aa: CASSDPAGYTGELFF
cdr3_nt: TGTGCCAGCAGTGACCCAGCGGGATACACCGGGGAGCTGTTTTTT

j_call: TRBJ2-7
v_call: TRBV29-1
d_call: TRBD1
clone_size: few
cdr3_aa: CSATTGTNEQYF
cdr3_nt: TGCAGCGCCACGACAGGGACGAACGAGCAGTACTTC

j_call: TRBJ2-5
v_call: TRBV7-2
d_call: -
clone_size: -
cdr3_aa: CASSLDSLRETQYF
cdr3_nt: TGTGCCAGCAGCTTAGATAGCTTGAGGGAGACCCAGTACTTC

j_call: TRBJ2-7
v_call: TRBV5-1
d_call: -
clone_size: -
cdr3_aa: CASSLVSGGSYERYF
cdr3_nt: TGCGCCAGCAGCTTGGTTAGCGGCGGCTCCTACGAGCGGTACTTC

j_call: TRBJ1-2
v_call: TRBV28
d_call: -
clone_size: -
cdr3_aa: CASGTSANYGYTF
cdr3_nt: TGTGCCAGCGGAACATCAGCTAACTATGGCTACACCTTC

j_call: TRBJ2-3
v_call: TRBV28
d_call: -
clone_size: -
cdr3_aa: CASDTLEQPYTDTQYF
cdr3_nt: TGTGCCAGCGACACATTGGAGCAGCCCTACACAGATACGCAGTATTTT

j_call: TRBJ2-3
v_call: TRBV12-3/TRBV12-4
d_call: -
clone_size: -
cdr3_aa: CASSSLLTDTQYF
cdr3_nt: TGTGCCAGCAGTTCCCTCCTCACAGATACGCAGTATTTT

j_call: TRBJ2-1
v_call: TRBV4-1
d_call: TRBD2
clone_size: few
cdr3_aa: CASSQDWASGYNEQFF
cdr3_nt: TGCGCCAGCAGCCAAGATTGGGCTAGCGGGTACAATGAGCAGTTCTTC

j_call: TRBJ2-7
v_call: TRBV6-2/TRBV6-3
d_call: TRBD1
clone_size: -
cdr3_aa: CASSTGTGMLEQYF
cdr3_nt: TGTGCCAGCAGCACCGGGACAGGAATGTTGGAGCAGTACTTC

j_call: TRBJ2-1
v_call: TRBV24-1
d_call: TRBD2
clone_size: -
cdr3_aa: CATSEGGLAGGYEQFF
cdr3_nt: TGTGCCACCAGTGAGGGAGGACTAGCGGGAGGGTATGAGCAGTTCTTC

j_call: TRBJ2-7
v_call: TRBV29-1
d_call: TRBD2
clone_size: -
cdr3_aa: CSASGRNYNEQYF
cdr3_nt: TGCAGCGCTAGCGGGAGGAACTACAATGAGCAGTACTTC